This paragraph covers one T cell receptor beta chain sequence. The source of the sample is a study of T cell changes during pregnancy in multiple sclerosis. V was trimmed by 3 bases and J by 3 bases, leaving 12 bases between them. The germline V gene has CDR1 SGHVT and CDR2 SQSDAQ. The length of the CDR3 is 14 residues. The table came from immunoSEQ multiplex PCR; TCRdb's copy has only in-frame clones and leaves some out. The sample shows some 38,000 clones, approximately 94% of them seen only once. V is TRBV7-4 and J is TRBJ2-7, with D possibly being TRBD1 (5 bases). The sequencing used CD4+ T cells from peripheral blood mononuclear cells, collected in the second trimester of pregnancy. This receptor was obtained from a female donor with multiple sclerosis, enrolled in a pregnancy study. Here the CDR3 DNA reads TGTGCCAGCAGCTTGCCCCCAGGGTACTACGAGCAGTACTTC. Translation: CASSLPPGYYEQYF.